This TCR beta chain was captured in a study of CD8+ T cells in alopecia areata. Whole-study context: Treated patients swallowed 5 to 10 mg of oral tofacitinib twice daily.

The CDR3 spans 14 residues. Looked up from germline, CDR1 is SQVTM and CDR2 is ANQGSEA. Unmatched junction bases numbered 8, after V lost 7 bases and J lost 3 bases. This clone occurred a few times. RNA was isolated and reverse transcribed to cDNA, the sequencing template. Assay: immunoSEQ multiplex PCR; the TCRdb copy retains only in-frame clones and omits some. The sample consists of 200,000 to 250,000 clones, around 65% of them appearing once. Treatment of the sample: oral pan-JAK inhibitor, 5-10 mg twice daily. The sample consisted of CD4+ T cells sorted from blood, taken at week 44, from a patient treated with tofacitinib. The rearrangement links TRBV29-1 to TRBJ2-1; 8 bases fit TRBD2. This TCR came from a human donor with alopecia areata. CDR3 amino acids: CSAHTSGLYNEQFF. In DNA form, the CDR3 reads TGCAGCGCCCATACTAGCGGCCTCTACAATGAGCAGTTCTTC.